This passage covers 4 T cell receptor beta chains from one sample sequenced in a study of monozygotic twins with inflammatory bowel disease. No DNA is given; TCRdb re-called the 5' RACE reads and lists each CDR3 protein once. The repertoire table contains roughly 170,000 distinct CDR3 sequences. Source material: blood. All receptors derive from a human donor with ulcerative colitis or Crohn's disease, or a healthy co-twin of an affected twin (not recorded which).

CDR3 sequence: CAIRKDTQNTEAFF. The chain joins TRBV10-3 to TRBJ1-1. The CDR3 is made up of 14 amino acids. Germline CDR1 reads ENHRY; CDR2 reads SYGVKD.

The chain uses TRBV6-1 and TRBJ2-2; TCRdb gives TRBD1 as the D gene, but with no DNA this cannot be confirmed. CDR3 length: 15 residues. Germline loops: CDR1 MNHNS, CDR2 SASEGT. CDR3 sequence: CASRLTGANTGELFF.

This sequence joins TRBV4-1 and TRBJ2-2; there is no DNA to check the TCRdb D call of TRBD2. CDR3 size: 19 residues. CDR1 and CDR2 (germline): MGHRA, YSYEKL. CDR3 sequence: CASSLISSGGFANTGELFF.

The chain combines TRBV6-1 with TRBJ2-6; TCRdb lists TRBD1, though no DNA is available to test this call. Per the germline V gene, CDR1 is MNHNS and CDR2 is SASEGT. CDR3 length: 18 amino acids. This CDR3 is CASGRRKLKSSGANVLTF.